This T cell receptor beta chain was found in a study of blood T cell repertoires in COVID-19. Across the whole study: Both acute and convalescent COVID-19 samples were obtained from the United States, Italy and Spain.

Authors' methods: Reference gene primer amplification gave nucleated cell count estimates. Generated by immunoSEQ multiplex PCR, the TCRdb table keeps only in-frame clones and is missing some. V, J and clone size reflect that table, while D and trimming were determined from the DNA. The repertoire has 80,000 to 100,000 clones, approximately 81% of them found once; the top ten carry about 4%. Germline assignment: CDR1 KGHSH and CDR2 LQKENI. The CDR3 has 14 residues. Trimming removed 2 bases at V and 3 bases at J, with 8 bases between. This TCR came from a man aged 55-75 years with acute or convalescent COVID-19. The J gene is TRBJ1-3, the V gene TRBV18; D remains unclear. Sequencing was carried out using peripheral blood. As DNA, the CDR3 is TGTGCCAGCTCACCAGTCCAGGATGGAAACACCATATATTTT. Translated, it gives CASSPVQDGNTIYF. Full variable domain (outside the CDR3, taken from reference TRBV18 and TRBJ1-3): NAGVMQNPRHLVRRRGQEARLRCSPMKGHSHVYWYRQLPEEGLKFMVYLQKENIIDESGMPKERFSAEFPKEGPSILRIQQVVRGDSAAYFCASSPVQDGNTIYFGEGSWLTVV.